This T cell receptor (beta chain) was sequenced in a study of post-analysis software for immune sequencing data. Unique molecular identifiers tagged the TCR beta cDNA libraries. Input of roughly 0.95 to 11 million T cells yielded 500,000 to 550,000 cDNA molecules. Each CDR3 protein is one row after TCRdb ran MiXCR on the PCR reads. The sample records 750,000 to 950,000 distinct CDR3 sequences, 46% being singletons. Study-wide points: TRBV5-6, TRBV5-1 and TRBV20-1 belonged to a set of about five TRBV segments that were more frequent in patients than controls.

V lost 1 base and J lost 1; bases outside the gene matches: 5. Germline loops: CDR1 SGHVS, CDR2 FQNEAQ. The CDR3 is 17 amino acids. With regard to this clonotype: Its antigen is unknown.

The rearrangement joins TRBV7-8 to TRBJ2-5; 11 nucleotides match TRBD2. This sequence was found in a girl aged 5 to 17 with multiple sclerosis. Sequences were obtained from blood. The CDR3 reads CASSLGTSGLLQETQYF. CDR3 nucleotide sequence: TGTGCCAGCAGCTTAGGGACTAGCGGGCTCCTCCAAGAGACCCAGTACTTC.